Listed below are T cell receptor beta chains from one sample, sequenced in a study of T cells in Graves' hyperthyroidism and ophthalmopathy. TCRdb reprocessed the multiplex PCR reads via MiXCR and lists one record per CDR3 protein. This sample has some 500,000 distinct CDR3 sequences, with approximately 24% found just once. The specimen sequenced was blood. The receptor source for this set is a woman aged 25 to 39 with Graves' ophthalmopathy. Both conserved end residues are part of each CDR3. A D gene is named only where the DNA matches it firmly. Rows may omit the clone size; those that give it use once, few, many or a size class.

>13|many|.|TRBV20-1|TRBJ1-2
TGCAGTGCCATAGGTGGGGAGAACTATGGCTACACCTTC
CSAIGGENYGYTF
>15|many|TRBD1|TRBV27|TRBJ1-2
TGTGCCAGCAGCCTAGTAGGGACAGGGATCTATGGCTACACCTTC
CASSLVGTGIYGYTF
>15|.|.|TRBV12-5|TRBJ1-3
TGTGCTAGTGGTTTGGCGGCGACAGGCCGAAACACCATATATTTT
CASGLAATGRNTIYF
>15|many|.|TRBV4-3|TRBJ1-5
TGCGCCAGCAGCCAAGAACAACAGAACAATCAGCCCCAGCATTTT
CASSQEQQNNQPQHF
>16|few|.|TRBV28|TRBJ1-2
TGTGCCAGCAGTTTAGTCAAGGGGGACCTCGGAAATGGCTACACCTTC
CASSLVKGDLGNGYTF
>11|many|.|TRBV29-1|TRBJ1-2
TGCAGCGCCCGGGCCCAGGAGGGCTACACCTTC
CSARAQEGYTF
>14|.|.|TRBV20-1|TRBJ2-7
TGCAGTGCTAGTGCCCGGGGGCCTCCTTACGAGCAGTACTTC
CSASARGPPYEQYF
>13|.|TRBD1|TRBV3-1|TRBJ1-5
TGTGCCAGCAGCCAAACAGGGGGTCAGCCCCAGCATTTT
CASSQTGGQPQHF
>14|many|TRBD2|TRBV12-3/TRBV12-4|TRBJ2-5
TGTGCCAGCAGCGTAGCGGGGGACCAAGAGACCCAGTACTTC
CASSVAGDQETQYF
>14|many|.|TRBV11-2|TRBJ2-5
TGTGCCAGCAGCTTATCCCCGGGCCAAGAGACCCAGTACTTC
CASSLSPGQETQYF
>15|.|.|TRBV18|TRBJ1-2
TGTGCCAGCTCATCACAGGGTCCCCCCGACTATGGCTACACCTTC
CASSSQGPPDYGYTF
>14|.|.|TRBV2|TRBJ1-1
TGTGCCAGCAGCGCTTCCCTTTTGAGCACTGAAGCTTTCTTT
CASSASLLSTEAFF
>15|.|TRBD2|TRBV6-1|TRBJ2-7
TGTGCCAGCAGTATTAGCGGGAGGAGCTCCTACGAGCAGTACTTC
CASSISGRSSYEQYF
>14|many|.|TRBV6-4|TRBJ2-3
TGTGCCAGCAAAACAGGTCGAAGCACAGATACGCAGTATTTT
CASKTGRSTDTQYF
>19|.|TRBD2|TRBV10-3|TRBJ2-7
TGTGCCATCAGTGGACGTGGGAGGACTAGCGGGGGAATGGTGTACGAGCAGTACTTC
CAISGRGRTSGGMVYEQYF
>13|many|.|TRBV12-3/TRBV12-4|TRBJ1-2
TGTGCCAGCAGTTTAGTTCCAGGATATGGCTACACCTTC
CASSLVPGYGYTF
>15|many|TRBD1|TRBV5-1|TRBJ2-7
TGCGCCAGCAGCTTGAGACAGGGCCCCTTCTACGAGCAGTACTTC
CASSLRQGPFYEQYF
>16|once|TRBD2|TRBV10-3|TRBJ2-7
TGTGCCATCAGTGCGGCTAGCGGAGGACTAACCTACGAGCAGTACTTC
CAISAASGGLTYEQYF
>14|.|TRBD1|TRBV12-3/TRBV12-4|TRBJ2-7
TGTGCCAGCAGTTTCGGACAGGTCCGTAGGGAGCAGTACTTC
CASSFGQVRREQYF
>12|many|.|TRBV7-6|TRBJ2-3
TGTGCCAGCAGCCGATTTACAGATACGCAGTATTTT
CASSRFTDTQYF
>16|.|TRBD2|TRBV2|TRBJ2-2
TGTGCCAGCAGGCCTCCGGGACTAGCGCTCTCCGGGGAGCTGTTTTTT
CASRPPGLALSGELFF
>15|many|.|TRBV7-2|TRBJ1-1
TGTGCCAGCAGCTTGTGGGCAACAGGGAACACTAAAGCTTTCTTT
CASSLWATGNTKAFF
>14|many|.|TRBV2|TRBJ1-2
TGTGCCAGCAGTGAAGGGGGGGGCCAAGGCGGCTACACCTTC
CASSEGGGQGGYTF
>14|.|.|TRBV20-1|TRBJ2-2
TGCAGTGCCGGAAGGGGAGGGAACACCGGGGAGCTGTTTTTT
CSAGRGGNTGELFF
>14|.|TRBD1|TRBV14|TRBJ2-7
TGTGCCAGCAGACATTGGACAGGGTCGGGCGAGCAGTACTTC
CASRHWTGSGEQYF
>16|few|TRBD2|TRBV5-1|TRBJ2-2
TGCGCCAGCAGCGTACTAGCGGGGTCGAACACCGGGGAGCTGTTTTTT
CASSVLAGSNTGELFF
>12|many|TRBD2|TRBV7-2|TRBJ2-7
TGTGCCACCGGGACTAGGAAATACGAGCAGTACTTC
CATGTRKYEQYF
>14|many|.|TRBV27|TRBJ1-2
TGTGCCAGCAGTTTTCAATCCGGAAGCGGTGGCTACACCTTC
CASSFQSGSGGYTF
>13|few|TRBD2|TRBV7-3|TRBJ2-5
TGTGCCAGCAGCCACGGGGGGACGGGGACCCAGTACTTC
CASSHGGTGTQYF
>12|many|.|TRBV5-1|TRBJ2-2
TGCGCCAGCAGGTCTGGGGCCGGGGAGCTGTTTTTT
CASRSGAGELFF
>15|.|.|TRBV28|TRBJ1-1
TGTGCCAGCAGGCCCTGGCAGGGAAGAGGCACTGAAGCTTTCTTT
CASRPWQGRGTEAFF
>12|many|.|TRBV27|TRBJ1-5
TGTGCCAGCACAACAGGCAATCAGCCCCAGCATTTT
CASTTGNQPQHF
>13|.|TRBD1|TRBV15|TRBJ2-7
TGTGCCACCAGCGACAGGGCCCCTAGTGAGCAGTACTTC
CATSDRAPSEQYF
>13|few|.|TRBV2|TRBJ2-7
TGTGCCATAAGAGAGTCGAGCTCCTACGAGCAGTACTTC
CAIRESSSYEQYF
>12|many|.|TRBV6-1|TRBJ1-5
TGTGCCAGCATGCAGGGTGGTCAGCCCCAGCATTTT
CASMQGGQPQHF
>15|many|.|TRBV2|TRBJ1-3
TGTGCCAGCAGTGATCAGGCATTGACTGGAAACACCATATATTTT
CASSDQALTGNTIYF